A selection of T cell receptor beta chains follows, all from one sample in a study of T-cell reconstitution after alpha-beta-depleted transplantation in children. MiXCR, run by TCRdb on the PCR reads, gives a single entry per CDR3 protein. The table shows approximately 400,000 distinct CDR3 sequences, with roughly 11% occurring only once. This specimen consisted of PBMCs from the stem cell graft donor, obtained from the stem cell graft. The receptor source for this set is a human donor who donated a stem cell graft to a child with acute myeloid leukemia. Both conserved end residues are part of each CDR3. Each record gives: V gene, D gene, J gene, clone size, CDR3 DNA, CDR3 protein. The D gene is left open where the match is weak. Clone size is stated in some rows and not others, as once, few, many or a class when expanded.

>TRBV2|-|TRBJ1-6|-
TGTGCCAGCAGTGGGGGGGACCACTGGAATTCACCCCTCCACTTT
CASSGGDHWNSPLHF
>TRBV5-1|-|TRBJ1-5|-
TGCGCCAGCAGCGAGGGGTTCAATCAGCCCCAGCATTTT
CASSEGFNQPQHF
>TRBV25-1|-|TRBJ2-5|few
TGTGCCAGCAGTGAGGGGGATAGGGAGACCCAGTACTTC
CASSEGDRETQYF
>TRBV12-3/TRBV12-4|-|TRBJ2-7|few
TGTGCCAGCAGTTTAAATCCGGGTACGAAGCAGTACTTC
CASSLNPGTKQYF
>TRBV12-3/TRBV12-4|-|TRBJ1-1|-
TGTGCCAGCAGTTTATACGGTGAGGCGCGGGCTGAAGCTTTCTTT
CASSLYGEARAEAFF
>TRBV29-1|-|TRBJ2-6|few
TGCAGCGTTGAACCAGGGTCCCCCAGCTCTGGGGCCAACGTCCTGACTTTC
CSVEPGSPSSGANVLTF
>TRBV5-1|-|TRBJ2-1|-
TGCGCCAGCAGCTTTGGGGGAGAGATCGGGAATGAGCAGTTCTTC
CASSFGGEIGNEQFF
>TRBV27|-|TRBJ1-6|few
TGTGCCAGCAGTTTATACCGGCTGTCTAATTCACCCCTCCACTTT
CASSLYRLSNSPLHF
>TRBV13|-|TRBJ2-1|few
TGTGCCAGCAGCTTAGGCCCGGGTTGGGTCTACAATGAGCAGTTCTTC
CASSLGPGWVYNEQFF
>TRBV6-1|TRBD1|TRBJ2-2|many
TGTGCCAGCAGGAGGACAGGGCGGGCCGGGGAGCTGTTTTTT
CASRRTGRAGELFF
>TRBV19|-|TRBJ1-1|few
TGTGCCAGTAGTGACGTAACAGGATCTGAAGCTTTCTTT
CASSDVTGSEAFF
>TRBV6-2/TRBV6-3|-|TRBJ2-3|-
TGTGCCAGCTCCCCGGGACGCCGCACAGATACGCAGTATTTT
CASSPGRRTDTQYF
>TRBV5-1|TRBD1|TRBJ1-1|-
TGCGCCAGCAGCTTGCCCGGACAGGGGGGGTATGAAGCTTTCTTT
CASSLPGQGGYEAFF
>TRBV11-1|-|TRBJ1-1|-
TGTGCCAGCAGCTTACCAGGACTGGGATTTAGGGGCGAAGGGGGCACTGAAGCTTTCTTT
CASSLPGLGFRGEGGTEAFF
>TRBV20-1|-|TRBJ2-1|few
TGCAGTGTTCGTGGGACCCGTAATGAGCAGTTCTTC
CSVRGTRNEQFF
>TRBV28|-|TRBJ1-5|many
TGTGCCAGCAGTGTGAGCAATCAGCCCCAGCATTTT
CASSVSNQPQHF
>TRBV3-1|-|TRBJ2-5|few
TGTGCCAGCAGCCAAGATGTCTTCCTCGGGACCCAGTACTTC
CASSQDVFLGTQYF
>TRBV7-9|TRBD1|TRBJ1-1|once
TGTGCCAGCAGCCCGGGGGCACAGGGGAAAACTGAAGCTTTCTTT
CASSPGAQGKTEAFF
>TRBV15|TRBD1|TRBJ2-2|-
TGTGCCACCAGCAGAGACCAGGGGGCGCGGAACACCGGGGAGCTGTTTTTT
CATSRDQGARNTGELFF
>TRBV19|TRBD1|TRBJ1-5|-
TGTGCCAGTAGTATAGCTCAGGGGGCGAATCAGCCCCAGCATTTT
CASSIAQGANQPQHF
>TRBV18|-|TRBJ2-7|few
TGTGCCAGCTCACCACCGTACCAGGGGAACTACGAGCAGTACTTC
CASSPPYQGNYEQYF
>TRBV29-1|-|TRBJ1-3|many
TGCAGCGTTGCTCGGGAGGCTGGAAACACCATATATTTT
CSVAREAGNTIYF
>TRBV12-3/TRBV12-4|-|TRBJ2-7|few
TGTGCCAGCAGTCTCCGGGGCACTAGCAGAGCCTACGAGCAGTACTTC
CASSLRGTSRAYEQYF
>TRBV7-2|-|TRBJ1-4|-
TGTGCCAGCAGCTTCTGTGGAGACGAAAAACTGTTTTTT
CASSFCGDEKLFF
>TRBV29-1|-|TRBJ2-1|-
TGCAGCGACCGAGGCTACCACAATGAGCAGTTCTTC
CSDRGYHNEQFF
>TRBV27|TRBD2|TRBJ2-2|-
TGTGCCAGCAGTGCACTAGCGGGAGGCACCGGGGAGCTGTTTTTT
CASSALAGGTGELFF
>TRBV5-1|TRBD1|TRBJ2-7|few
TGCGCCAGCAGCAACACCGGGACAGGGCCGTACGAGCAGTACTTC
CASSNTGTGPYEQYF
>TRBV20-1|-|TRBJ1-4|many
TGCAGTGCTGGTTCAGGGATTAACGAAAAACTGTTTTTT
CSAGSGINEKLFF
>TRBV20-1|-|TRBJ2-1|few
TGCAGTGCTCTAGACTATCTCTCTTTCAATGAGCAGTTCTTC
CSALDYLSFNEQFF
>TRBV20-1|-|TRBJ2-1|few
TGCAGTGCCCAGACTCGGTACAATGAGCAGTTCTTC
CSAQTRYNEQFF
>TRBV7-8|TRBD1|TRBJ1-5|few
TGTGCCAGCAGACAAACAGGGGGCGGCAATCAGCCCCAGCATTTT
CASRQTGGGNQPQHF
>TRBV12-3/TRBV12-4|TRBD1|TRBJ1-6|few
TGTGCCAGCAGAGGGGGGACAGTTTATAATTCACCCCTCCACTTT
CASRGGTVYNSPLHF
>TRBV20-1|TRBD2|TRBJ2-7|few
TGCAGTGCTAGAGGGACTAGCGACTCCTACGAGCAGTACTTC
CSARGTSDSYEQYF
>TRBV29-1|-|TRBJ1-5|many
TGCAGCGCAGCGGGGGATCTCAATCAGCCCCAGCATTTT
CSAAGDLNQPQHF
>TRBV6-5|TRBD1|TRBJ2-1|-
TGTGCCAGCAGCCCACCGGACAGGGATGAGCAGTTCTTC
CASSPPDRDEQFF
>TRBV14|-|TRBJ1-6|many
TGTGCCAGCAGCCAAGGGTCACCCCTCCACTTT
CASSQGSPLHF
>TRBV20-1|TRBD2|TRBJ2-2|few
TGCAGTGCTAGAGCTAGCGGGAGACCCACCGGGGAGCTGTTTTTT
CSARASGRPTGELFF
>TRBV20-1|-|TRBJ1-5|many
TGCAGTGCCAGATCAGGGGTTGAGAATCAGCCCCAGCATTTT
CSARSGVENQPQHF
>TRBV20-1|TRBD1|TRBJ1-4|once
TGCTGCGCTAGAGATTTCCTAACCGGGACAGGGGCTGAAAAACTGTTTTTT
CCARDFLTGTGAEKLFF
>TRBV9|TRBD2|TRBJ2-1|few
TGTGCCAGCAGCCACGGACTAGCGGGAGACAATGAGCAGTTCTTC
CASSHGLAGDNEQFF
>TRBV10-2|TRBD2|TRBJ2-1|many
TGCGCCAGCAGTGAACTAGCGGGGGACTACAATGAGCAGTTCTTC
CASSELAGDYNEQFF
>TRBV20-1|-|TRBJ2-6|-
TGCAGTGCTGCGGTACCTTACTCTGGGGCCAACGTCCTGACTTTC
CSAAVPYSGANVLTF
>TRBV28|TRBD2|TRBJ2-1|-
TGTGCCAGCAGTTCCTACCCAAGAGTGACTAGCGGGGTTTACAATGAGCAGTTCTTC
CASSSYPRVTSGVYNEQFF
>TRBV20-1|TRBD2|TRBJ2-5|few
TGCAGTTCGAGCCCGGGACTAGCGGGAGGAGAGACCCAGTACTTC
CSSSPGLAGGETQYF
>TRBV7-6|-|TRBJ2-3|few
TGTGCCAGCAGCTTATGGGACACTTACACAGATACGCAGTATTTT
CASSLWDTYTDTQYF
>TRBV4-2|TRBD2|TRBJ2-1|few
TGTGCCAGCAGCCCGGGACTAGCGGGAGTAAGTCTGAATGAGCAGTTCTTC
CASSPGLAGVSLNEQFF
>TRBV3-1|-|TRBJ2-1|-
TGTGCCACCAGCCAAGATAAAGCTGTTCCGGGGTTTGTTGAGCAGTTCTTC
CATSQDKAVPGFVEQFF
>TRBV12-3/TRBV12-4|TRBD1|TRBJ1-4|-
TGTGCCAGCAGTCGGTCGACAGGGTTTAATGAAAAACTGTTTTTT
CASSRSTGFNEKLFF
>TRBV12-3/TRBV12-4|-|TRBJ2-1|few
TGTGCCAGCAGCCTGCGAGAAACGGGGTTCAATGAGCAGTTCTTC
CASSLRETGFNEQFF
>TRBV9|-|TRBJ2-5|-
TGTGCCAGCAGCGGAGACCTCGGCGGGTGGGAGACCCAGTACTTC
CASSGDLGGWETQYF
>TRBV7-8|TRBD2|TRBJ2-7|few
TGTGCCAGCAGCCACCGACTAGCGGGGTCGACCTACGAGCAGTACTTC
CASSHRLAGSTYEQYF
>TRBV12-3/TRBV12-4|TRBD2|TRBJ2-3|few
TGTGCCAGCAGTTTAGGGACTAGTAAGACAGATACGCAGTATTTT
CASSLGTSKTDTQYF
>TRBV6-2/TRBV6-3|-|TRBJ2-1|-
TGTGCCAGCAGTTACTTAACAGCCTACAATGAGCAGTTCTTC
CASSYLTAYNEQFF